These T cell receptor beta chains were read from a single sample in a study of blood T cells in healthy people across ages. TCRdb redid the calling of the 5' RACE reads with MiXCR, one entry per CDR3 protein. The top ten clones hold about 18% of a sample with around 870,000 distinct CDR3 sequences, around 30% of them seen once. The sequencing input was blood. Every receptor here comes from a woman of 80 years or more in good health. The CDR3 runs from the conserved cysteine through the conserved F or W. The D gene is left open where the match is weak. Rows give clone size only sometimes, using once, few, many, or a class for an expanded clone.

d_gene: TRBD2; abundance: -; j_gene: TRBJ2-1; v_gene: TRBV7-2; CDR3aa: CASSNLLAGSSEQFF; CDR3nt: TGTGCCAGCAGCAACCTTCTAGCGGGGTCGAGTGAGCAGTTCTTC
d_gene: -; abundance: many; j_gene: TRBJ2-7; v_gene: TRBV6-2/TRBV6-3; CDR3aa: CASSYSEAAYEQYF; CDR3nt: TGTGCCAGCAGTTACTCGGAGGCGGCCTACGAGCAGTACTTC
d_gene: -; abundance: many; j_gene: TRBJ2-5; v_gene: TRBV6-2/TRBV6-3; CDR3aa: CASSVGLETQYF; CDR3nt: TGTGCCAGCAGTGTAGGATTGGAGACCCAGTACTTC
d_gene: -; abundance: many; j_gene: TRBJ2-1; v_gene: TRBV4-3; CDR3aa: CASSQVGRQGHEQFF; CDR3nt: TGCGCCAGCAGCCAAGTCGGGAGACAGGGTCATGAGCAGTTCTTC
d_gene: -; abundance: -; j_gene: TRBJ1-1; v_gene: TRBV7-2; CDR3aa: CASSFQLSNTEAFF; CDR3nt: TGTGCCAGCAGCTTTCAGCTTTCGAACACTGAAGCTTTCTTT
d_gene: TRBD1; abundance: once; j_gene: TRBJ1-2; v_gene: TRBV5-1; CDR3aa: CAGSPTGNGYGYTF; CDR3nt: TGCGCCGGCAGCCCGACAGGGAATGGCTATGGCTACACCTTC
d_gene: -; abundance: -; j_gene: TRBJ2-7; v_gene: TRBV20-1; CDR3aa: CSARDFGQLVGYEQYF; CDR3nt: TGCAGTGCTAGAGATTTCGGGCAACTAGTCGGCTACGAGCAGTACTTC
d_gene: TRBD2; abundance: -; j_gene: TRBJ2-3; v_gene: TRBV7-2; CDR3aa: CASSIGLAGGRHTDTQYF; CDR3nt: TGTGCCAGCAGCATTGGACTAGCGGGGGGGCGTCACACAGATACGCAGTATTTT
d_gene: -; abundance: -; j_gene: TRBJ1-4; v_gene: TRBV29-1; CDR3aa: CSVLGGEKLFF; CDR3nt: TGCAGCGTTCTGGGAGGGGAAAAACTGTTTTTT
d_gene: TRBD1; abundance: once; j_gene: TRBJ2-7; v_gene: TRBV27; CDR3aa: CASRSLDRGIYSSYEQYF; CDR3nt: TGTGCCAGCAGATCCCTGGACAGGGGGATATATAGCTCCTACGAGCAGTACTTC
d_gene: -; abundance: many; j_gene: TRBJ1-4; v_gene: TRBV2; CDR3aa: CASRPTVPNEKLFF; CDR3nt: TGTGCCAGCAGGCCGACAGTTCCCAATGAAAAACTGTTTTTT
d_gene: -; abundance: many; j_gene: TRBJ2-7; v_gene: TRBV29-1; CDR3aa: CSVRTVSYEQYF; CDR3nt: TGCAGCGTTCGAACGGTTTCCTACGAGCAGTACTTC
d_gene: -; abundance: few; j_gene: TRBJ2-2; v_gene: TRBV24-1; CDR3aa: CATSDPRQAGGELFF; CDR3nt: TGTGCCACCAGTGACCCCCGACAGGCGGGCGGGGAGCTGTTTTTT
d_gene: TRBD1; abundance: few; j_gene: TRBJ2-1; v_gene: TRBV10-3; CDR3aa: CAISENSDRGHEQFF; CDR3nt: TGTGCCATCAGCGAGAATTCCGACAGGGGGCACGAGCAGTTCTTC
d_gene: TRBD1; abundance: many; j_gene: TRBJ1-1; v_gene: TRBV20-1; CDR3aa: CSARDYETGFNTEAFF; CDR3nt: TGCAGTGCTAGAGATTATGAGACAGGGTTCAACACTGAAGCTTTCTTT
d_gene: -; abundance: -; j_gene: TRBJ1-3; v_gene: TRBV11-2; CDR3aa: CASSFRRISGNTIYF; CDR3nt: TGTGCCAGCAGCTTCCGCCGCATCTCTGGAAACACCATATATTTT
d_gene: -; abundance: few; j_gene: TRBJ2-7; v_gene: TRBV2; CDR3aa: CASSDTVGYEQYF; CDR3nt: TGTGCCAGCAGTGATACGGTGGGCTACGAGCAGTACTTC
d_gene: -; abundance: few; j_gene: TRBJ2-1; v_gene: TRBV5-1; CDR3aa: CASSLEQGACGSSYNEQFF; CDR3nt: TGCGCCAGCAGCTTGGAACAGGGCGCCTGCGGAAGTTCCTACAATGAGCAGTTCTTC
d_gene: -; abundance: many; j_gene: TRBJ2-7; v_gene: TRBV6-5; CDR3aa: CASSYSRTGEQYF; CDR3nt: TGTGCCAGCAGTTACTCTAGAACAGGCGAGCAGTACTTC
d_gene: TRBD2; abundance: -; j_gene: TRBJ2-1; v_gene: TRBV20-1; CDR3aa: CSASVRGGVGEQFF; CDR3nt: TGCAGTGCTAGCGTGCGCGGGGGGGTCGGTGAGCAGTTCTTC
d_gene: -; abundance: many; j_gene: TRBJ2-3; v_gene: TRBV7-2; CDR3aa: CASSPRDKGQSTDTQYF; CDR3nt: TGTGCCAGCAGCCCAAGGGATAAGGGGCAGTCAACAGATACGCAGTATTTT
d_gene: TRBD1; abundance: few; j_gene: TRBJ2-2; v_gene: TRBV20-1; CDR3aa: CSAGDRGNTGELFF; CDR3nt: TGCAGTGCAGGGGACAGGGGGAACACCGGGGAGCTGTTTTTT
d_gene: TRBD1; abundance: many; j_gene: TRBJ2-3; v_gene: TRBV5-1; CDR3aa: CASSATGTGSRTDTQYF; CDR3nt: TGCGCCAGCAGCGCAACCGGGACAGGGTCCCGCACAGATACGCAGTATTTT
d_gene: TRBD2; abundance: once; j_gene: TRBJ2-7; v_gene: TRBV6-6; CDR3aa: CASSYLAGDVYEQYF; CDR3nt: TGTGCCAGCAGTTACCTTGCGGGAGATGTGTACGAGCAGTACTTC
d_gene: -; abundance: -; j_gene: TRBJ2-1; v_gene: TRBV7-9; CDR3aa: CAILGTTSYNEQFF; CDR3nt: TGTGCCATCCTAGGGACCACTTCCTACAATGAGCAGTTCTTC
d_gene: TRBD1; abundance: few; j_gene: TRBJ2-2; v_gene: TRBV7-2; CDR3aa: CASSPTGGPGELFF; CDR3nt: TGTGCCAGCAGCCCCACAGGGGGCCCCGGGGAGCTGTTTTTT
d_gene: TRBD2; abundance: -; j_gene: TRBJ2-1; v_gene: TRBV14; CDR3aa: CASSATGLAGGTYNEQFF; CDR3nt: TGTGCCAGCAGCGCGACGGGGCTAGCGGGGGGAACCTACAATGAGCAGTTCTTC
d_gene: TRBD1; abundance: many; j_gene: TRBJ2-1; v_gene: TRBV20-1; CDR3aa: CSATGTGGNEQFF; CDR3nt: TGCAGTGCAACCGGGACAGGAGGGAATGAGCAGTTCTTC
d_gene: TRBD1; abundance: many; j_gene: TRBJ1-2; v_gene: TRBV12-3/TRBV12-4; CDR3aa: CASSPQGFWGYTF; CDR3nt: TGTGCCAGCAGCCCACAGGGGTTTTGGGGCTACACCTTC
d_gene: TRBD2; abundance: many; j_gene: TRBJ2-3; v_gene: TRBV20-1; CDR3aa: CSAPSGGARSTDTQYF; CDR3nt: TGCAGTGCCCCCAGCGGGGGGGCACGGAGCACAGATACGCAGTATTTT
d_gene: -; abundance: few; j_gene: TRBJ1-5; v_gene: TRBV6-2/TRBV6-3; CDR3aa: CASSSSRDNQPQHF; CDR3nt: -
d_gene: -; abundance: -; j_gene: TRBJ1-2; v_gene: TRBV5-1; CDR3aa: CASSLETSGGYTF; CDR3nt: TGCGCCAGCAGCTTGGAGACCAGCGGTGGCTACACCTTC
d_gene: TRBD2; abundance: many; j_gene: TRBJ2-1; v_gene: TRBV9; CDR3aa: CASSSGGRYNEQFF; CDR3nt: TGTGCCAGCAGCAGCGGGGGGCGGTACAATGAGCAGTTCTTC